The clone carrying this TCR beta chain was found many times. Its antigen is not known. This specimen belongs to a study of T-cell memory formation after mild COVID-19. The study's findings and limits: Clones that contracted from day 15 to 85 had balanced CD4/CD8; later expanders were CD4+ biased. Several responding clones turned up in pre-infection memory, indicating that cross-reactive memory may have taken part.

The germline gives CDR1 MDHEN, CDR2 SYDVKM. V dropped 4 bases and J dropped 0; count of bases not matched to a gene: 8. This CDR3 region has 18 residues. Using constant-segment primers, 5'RACE produced TCR alpha and TCR beta cDNA libraries carrying sample barcodes and UMIs. Using its own MiXCR run on the 5' RACE reads, TCRdb lists one record per CDR3 protein. The sample lists about 290,000 distinct CDR3 sequences, 15% to 20% occurring once. The V call is TRBV28, the J call TRBJ1-4; 10 bases align to TRBD1. The sequenced sample consisted of PBMCs or a T cell subset sorted from them (not recorded which). The sequence derives from a man between 18 and 29 years old who had mild COVID-19 (a few samples of this study predate the infection). Cell type and time point are not known. The CDR3 reads CASSWDRGIKATNEKLFF. In DNA form, the CDR3 reads TGTGCCAGCAGTTGGGACAGGGGAATCAAAGCAACTAATGAAAAACTGTTTTTT.